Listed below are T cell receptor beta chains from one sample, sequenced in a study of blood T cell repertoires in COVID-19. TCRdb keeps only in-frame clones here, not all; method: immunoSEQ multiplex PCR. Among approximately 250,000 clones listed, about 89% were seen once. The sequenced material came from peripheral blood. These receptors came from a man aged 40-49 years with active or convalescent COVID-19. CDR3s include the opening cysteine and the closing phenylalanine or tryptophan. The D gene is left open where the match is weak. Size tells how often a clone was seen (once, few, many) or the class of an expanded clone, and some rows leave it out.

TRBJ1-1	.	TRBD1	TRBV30	CAWSMGVTGTKTEAFF	TGTGCCTGGAGTATGGGGGTGACAGGGACGAAAACTGAAGCTTTCTTT
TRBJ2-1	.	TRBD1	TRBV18	CASSPPGTGVSEQFF	TGTGCCAGCTCACCACCCGGGACAGGGGTTAGTGAGCAGTTCTTC
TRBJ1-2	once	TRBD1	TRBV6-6	CASTTGRLRNGYTF	TGTGCCAGCACGACAGGGAGATTACGAAATGGCTACACCTTC
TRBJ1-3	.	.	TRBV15	CATASGSGNTIYF	TGTGCCACCGCGTCAGGCTCTGGAAACACCATATATTTT
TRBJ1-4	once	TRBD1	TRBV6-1	CASSEPRGRSEKLFF	TGTGCCAGCAGTGAACCCAGGGGGCGATCGGAAAAACTGTTTTTT
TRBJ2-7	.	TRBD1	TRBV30	CAWSRDSPYEQYF	TGTGCCTGGAGTCGGGACAGCCCCTACGAGCAGTACTTC
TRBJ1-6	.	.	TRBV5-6	CASSFERGNSPLHF	TGTGCCAGCAGCTTCGAGCGGGGTAATTCACCCCTCCACTTT
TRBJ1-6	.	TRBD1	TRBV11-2	CASSLRDRESPLHF	TGTGCCAGCAGCTTACGGGACAGGGAATCACCCCTCCACTTT
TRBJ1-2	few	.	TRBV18	CASSPPDPGNYGYTF	TGTGCCAGCTCACCGCCTGACCCGGGGAACTATGGCTACACCTTC
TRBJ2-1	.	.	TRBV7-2	CASRGLRGKDEQFF	TGTGCCAGCAGGGGACTGCGAGGTAAGGATGAGCAGTTCTTC
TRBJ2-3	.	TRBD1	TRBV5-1	CASSGDRADTQYF	TGCGCCAGCAGCGGAGACAGGGCAGATACGCAGTATTTT
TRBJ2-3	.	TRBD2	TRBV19	CASSMASGREDTQYF	TGTGCCAGTAGTATGGCTAGCGGGAGGGAAGATACGCAGTATTTT
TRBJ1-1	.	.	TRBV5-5	CASNTGTTNTEAFF	TGTGCCAGCAACACCGGGACAACGAACACTGAAGCTTTCTTT
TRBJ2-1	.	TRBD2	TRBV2	CASSPRDYPYNEQFF	TGTGCCAGCAGCCCCCGGGACTACCCTTACAATGAGCAGTTCTTC
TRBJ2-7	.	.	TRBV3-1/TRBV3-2	CASSQDQVSSYEQYF	TGTGCCAGCAGCCAAGACCAGGTAAGCTCCTACGAGCAGTACTTC
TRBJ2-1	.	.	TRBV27	CASSFNKGDNEQFF	TGTGCCAGCAGTTTCAACAAAGGGGACAATGAGCAGTTCTTC
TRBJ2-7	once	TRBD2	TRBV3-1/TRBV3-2	CASSQGLLTSGYSYEQYF	TGTGCCAGCAGCCAAGGCCTTTTGACTAGCGGATATTCCTACGAGCAGTACTTC
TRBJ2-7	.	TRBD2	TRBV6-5	CASSSSLAGVGEQYF	TGTGCCAGCAGTTCGTCTTTAGCGGGAGTGGGTGAGCAGTACTTC
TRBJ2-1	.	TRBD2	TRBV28	CASSFQRGGYNEQFF	TGTGCCAGCAGTTTTCAGCGGGGGGGATACAATGAGCAGTTCTTC
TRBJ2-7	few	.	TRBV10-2	CASSEDFYEQYF	TGCGCCAGCAGTGAAGACTTCTACGAGCAGTACTTC
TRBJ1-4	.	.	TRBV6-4	CASSDSRTDIPSGYNEKLFF	TGTGCCAGCAGTGACTCCCGGACGGACATACCCTCTGGATATAATGAAAAACTGTTTTTT
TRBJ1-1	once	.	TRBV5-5	CASSVGGSSEAFF	TGTGCCAGCTCAGTAGGGGGATCATCTGAAGCTTTCTTT
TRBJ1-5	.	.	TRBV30	CAWSATSNQPQHF	TGTGCCTGGAGTGCCACATCAAATCAGCCCCAGCATTTT
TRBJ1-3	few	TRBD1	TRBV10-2	CASSPGQGNTIYF	TGCGCCAGCAGCCCGGGACAGGGAAACACCATATATTTT
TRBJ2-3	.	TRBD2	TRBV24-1	CATSDLPGVGGSTDTQYF	TGTGCCACCAGTGATTTGCCGGGGGTCGGGGGGAGCACAGATACGCAGTATTTT
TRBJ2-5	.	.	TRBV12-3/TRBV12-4	CASRTGVQETQYF	TGTGCCAGCAGGACAGGAGTCCAAGAGACCCAGTACTTC
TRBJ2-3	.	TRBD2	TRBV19	CASTTSGGAFTDTQYF	TGTGCCAGTACGACCAGCGGGGGGGCCTTCACAGATACGCAGTATTTT
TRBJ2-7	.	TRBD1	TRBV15	CATSTDRGGYEQYF	TGTGCCACCAGCACGGACAGGGGGGGTTACGAGCAGTACTTC
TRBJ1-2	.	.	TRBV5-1	CASSLEDNYGHTF	TGCGCCAGCAGCTTGGAAGATAACTATGGCCACACCTTC
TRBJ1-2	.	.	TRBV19	CATWGLDDYGYTF	TGTGCCACCTGGGGCTTGGATGACTATGGCTACACCTTC
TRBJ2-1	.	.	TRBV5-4	CASSQDRSSSYNEQFF	TGTGCCAGCAGCCAAGACAGGTCGAGCTCCTACAATGAGCAGTTCTTC
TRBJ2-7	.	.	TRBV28	CASRPYSGTYEQYF	TGTGCCAGCAGACCTTACTCCGGGACCTACGAGCAGTACTTC
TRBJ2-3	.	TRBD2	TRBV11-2	CASSLSVSGRATDTQYF	TGTGCCAGCAGCTTATCGGTTAGCGGGAGGGCCACAGATACGCAGTATTTT
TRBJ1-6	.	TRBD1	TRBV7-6	CASSATGGEGSPLHF	TGTGCCAGCAGCGCGACAGGGGGCGAGGGATCACCCCTCCACTTT
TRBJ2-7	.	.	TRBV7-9	CASSHSYEQYF	TGTGCCAGCAGCCACTCCTACGAGCAGTACTTC